The subject of this entry is one T cell receptor (beta chain). The data were obtained in a study of shared clonotypes between healthy human individuals. This CDR3 has 16 residues. Germline V gives CDR1 SGHAT, CDR2 FQNNGV. V shed 6 bases, J shed 6 bases, and the junction held 13 bases outside the gene matches. Some clones are missing from TCRdb's copy, which holds only in-frame ones; the method was immunoSEQ multiplex PCR. The sample contains about 1.5 million clones, about 96% of which appear only once. Sequences were obtained from naive CD4+ T cells sorted from blood. Stated subset: CD45RA+ positively selected. The chain joins TRBV11-2 to TRBJ1-4, with 7 bases aligning to TRBD1. This TCR was recovered from a young man in good health. CDR3 nucleotide sequence: TGTGCCAGCAGTGTGTACAGGGGTGGTCTTTATGAAAAACTGTTTTTT. It specifies CASSVYRGGLYEKLFF.